This TCR beta chain came from a study of neoadjuvant anti-PD-1 for oral cavity cancer. In the study overall: Around day 43, patients without progression received a fourth nivolumab dose before surgery. Study-wide findings and caveats: Larger post-treatment preexisting tumor clones tracked with greater tumor shrinkage.

Time point defined: after neoadjuvant nivolumab, at surgical resection. This clone was recorded once. Antigen unknown. Here immunoSEQ multiplex PCR was the method, and the copy in TCRdb shows in-frame clones only, minus some. Seen here are 20,000 to 25,000 clones, 40% to 50% observed once, and the top ten hold around 43%. The source was tumor tissue, collected after nivolumab (anti-PD-1) treatment. This TCR was recovered from a person between 35 and 79 years old with oral cavity squamous cell carcinoma.

The CDR3 region is CASSGGIVRTGELFF. The DNA of the CDR3 is TGTGCCAGCAGTGGAGGGATAGTGAGGACCGGGGAGCTGTTTTTT. The chain carries TRBV6-4 and TRBJ2-2; weak D call: TRBD2 (5 bases). This CDR3 has 15 amino acids. V was cut by 4 bases and J by 5 bases, with 14 bases left in between. The germline V gene has CDR1 MRHNA and CDR2 SNTAGT.